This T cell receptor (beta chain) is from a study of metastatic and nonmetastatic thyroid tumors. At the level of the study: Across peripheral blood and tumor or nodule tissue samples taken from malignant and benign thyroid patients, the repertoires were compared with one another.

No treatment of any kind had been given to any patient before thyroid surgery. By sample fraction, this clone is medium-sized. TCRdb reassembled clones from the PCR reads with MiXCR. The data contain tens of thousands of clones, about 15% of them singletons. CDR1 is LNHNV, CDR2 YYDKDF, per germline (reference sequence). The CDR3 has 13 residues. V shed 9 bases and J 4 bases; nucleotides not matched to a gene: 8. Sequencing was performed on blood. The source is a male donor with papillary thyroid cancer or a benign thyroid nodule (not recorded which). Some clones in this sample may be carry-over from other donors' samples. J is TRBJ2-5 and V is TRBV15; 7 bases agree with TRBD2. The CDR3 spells CATSGIAGETQYF. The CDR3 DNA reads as TGTGCCACGTCCGGGATAGCGGGAGAGACCCAGTACTTC.